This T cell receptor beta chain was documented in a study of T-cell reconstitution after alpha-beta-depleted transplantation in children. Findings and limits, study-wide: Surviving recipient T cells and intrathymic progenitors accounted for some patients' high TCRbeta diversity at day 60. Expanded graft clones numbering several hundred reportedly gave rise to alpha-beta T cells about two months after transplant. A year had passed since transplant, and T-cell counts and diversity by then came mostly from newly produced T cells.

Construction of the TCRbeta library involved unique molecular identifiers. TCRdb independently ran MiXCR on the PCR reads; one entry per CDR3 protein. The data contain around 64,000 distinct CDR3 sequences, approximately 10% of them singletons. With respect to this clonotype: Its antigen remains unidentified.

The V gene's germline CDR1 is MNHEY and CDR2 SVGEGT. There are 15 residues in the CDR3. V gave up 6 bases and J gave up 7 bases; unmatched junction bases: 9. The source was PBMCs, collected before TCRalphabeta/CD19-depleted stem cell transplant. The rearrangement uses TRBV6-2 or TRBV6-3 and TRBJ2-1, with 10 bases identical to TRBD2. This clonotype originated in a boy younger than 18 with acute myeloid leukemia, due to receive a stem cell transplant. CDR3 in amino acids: CASRSSGGKSNEQFF. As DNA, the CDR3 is TGTGCCAGCAGGTCTAGCGGGGGAAAATCAAATGAGCAGTTCTTC.